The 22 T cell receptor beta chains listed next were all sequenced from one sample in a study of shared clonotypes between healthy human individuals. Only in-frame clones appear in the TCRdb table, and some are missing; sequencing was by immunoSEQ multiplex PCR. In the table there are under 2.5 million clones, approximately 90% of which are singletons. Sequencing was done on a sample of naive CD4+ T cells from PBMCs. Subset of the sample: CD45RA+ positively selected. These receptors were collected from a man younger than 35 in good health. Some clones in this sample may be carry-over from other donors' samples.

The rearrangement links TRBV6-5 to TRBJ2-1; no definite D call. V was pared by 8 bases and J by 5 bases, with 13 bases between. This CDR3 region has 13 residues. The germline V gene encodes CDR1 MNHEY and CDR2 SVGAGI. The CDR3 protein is CASGRPNDNEQFF. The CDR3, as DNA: TGTGCCAGCGGAAGGCCTAATGACAATGAGCAGTTCTTC.

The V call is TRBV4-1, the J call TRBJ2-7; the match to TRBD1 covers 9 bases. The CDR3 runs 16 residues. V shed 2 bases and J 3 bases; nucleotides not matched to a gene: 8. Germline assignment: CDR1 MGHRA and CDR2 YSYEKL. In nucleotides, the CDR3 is TGCGCCAGCAGCCAAATTTCTAGGACAGGGGACTACGAGCAGTACTTC. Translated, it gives CASSQISRTGDYEQYF.

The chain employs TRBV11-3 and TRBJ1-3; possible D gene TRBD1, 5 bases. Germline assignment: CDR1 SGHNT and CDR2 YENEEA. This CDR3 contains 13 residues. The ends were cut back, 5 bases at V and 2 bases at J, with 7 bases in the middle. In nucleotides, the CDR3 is TGTGCCAGCAGCCGGGGACCTGGAAACACCATATATTTT. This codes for CASSRGPGNTIYF.

This CDR3 is CASSFPGTGNYNEQFF. CDR3 nucleotide sequence: TGCGCCAGCAGCTTCCCCGGGACAGGTAACTACAATGAGCAGTTCTTC. The rearrangement links TRBV5-1 to TRBJ2-1, with 8 nucleotides matching TRBD1. Germline CDR1 SGHRS, CDR2 YFSETQ. The trim removed 2 bases at V and 3 bases at J, leaving 7 bases unmatched. The CDR3 length is 16 residues.

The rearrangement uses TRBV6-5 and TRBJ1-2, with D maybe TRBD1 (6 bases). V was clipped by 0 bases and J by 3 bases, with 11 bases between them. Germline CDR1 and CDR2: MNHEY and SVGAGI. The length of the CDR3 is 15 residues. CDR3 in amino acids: CASSYSTGGHYGYTF. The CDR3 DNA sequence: TGTGCCAGCAGTTACTCTACCGGGGGCCACTATGGCTACACCTTC.

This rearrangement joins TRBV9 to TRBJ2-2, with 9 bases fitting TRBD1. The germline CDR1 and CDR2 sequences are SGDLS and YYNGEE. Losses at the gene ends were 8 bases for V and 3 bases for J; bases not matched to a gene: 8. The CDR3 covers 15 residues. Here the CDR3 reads CASKSGTGYTGELFF. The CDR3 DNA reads TGTGCCAGTAAGTCAGGGACAGGGTACACCGGGGAGCTGTTTTTT.

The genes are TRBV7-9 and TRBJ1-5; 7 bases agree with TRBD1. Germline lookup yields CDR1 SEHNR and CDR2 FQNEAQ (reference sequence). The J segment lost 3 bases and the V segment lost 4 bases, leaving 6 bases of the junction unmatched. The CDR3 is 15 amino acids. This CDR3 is CASSSGTAANQPQHF. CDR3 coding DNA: TGTGCCAGCAGCTCCGGGACAGCGGCCAATCAGCCCCAGCATTTT.

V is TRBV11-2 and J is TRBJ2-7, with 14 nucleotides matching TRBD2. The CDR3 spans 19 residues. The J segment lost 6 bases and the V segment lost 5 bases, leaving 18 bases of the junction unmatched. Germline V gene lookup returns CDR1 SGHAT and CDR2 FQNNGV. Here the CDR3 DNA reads TGTGCCAGCAGCCTAGCCGGGACTAGCGGGAGAGGCCCGTCCGCCGAGCAGTACTTC. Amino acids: CASSLAGTSGRGPSAEQYF.

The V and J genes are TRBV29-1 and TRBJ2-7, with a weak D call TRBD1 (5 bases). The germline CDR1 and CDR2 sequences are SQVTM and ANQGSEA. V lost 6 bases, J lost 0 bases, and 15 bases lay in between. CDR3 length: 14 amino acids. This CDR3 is CSVETVSTSYEQYF. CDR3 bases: TGCAGCGTAGAGACAGTTTCCACCTCCTACGAGCAGTACTTC.

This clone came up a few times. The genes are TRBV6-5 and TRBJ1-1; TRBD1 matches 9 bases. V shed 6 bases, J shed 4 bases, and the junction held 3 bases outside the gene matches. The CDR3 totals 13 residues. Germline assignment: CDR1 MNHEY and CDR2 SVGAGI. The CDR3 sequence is CASSSDRGTEAFF. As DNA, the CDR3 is TGTGCCAGCAGCTCGGACAGGGGCACTGAAGCTTTCTTT.

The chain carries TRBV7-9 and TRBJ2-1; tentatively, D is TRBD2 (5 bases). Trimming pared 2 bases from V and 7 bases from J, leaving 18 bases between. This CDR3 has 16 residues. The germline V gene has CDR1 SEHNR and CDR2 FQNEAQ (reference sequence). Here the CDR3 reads CASSLSSAGTRNEQFF. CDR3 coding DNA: TGTGCCAGCAGCTTAAGTAGTGCGGGTACCCGAAATGAGCAGTTCTTC. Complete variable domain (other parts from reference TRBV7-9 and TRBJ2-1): DTGVSQNPRHKITKRGQNVTFRCDPISEHNRLYWYRQTLGQGPEFLTYFQNEAQLEKSRLLSDRFSAERPKGSFSTLEIQRTEQGDSAMYLCASSLSSAGTRNEQFFGPGTRLTVL.

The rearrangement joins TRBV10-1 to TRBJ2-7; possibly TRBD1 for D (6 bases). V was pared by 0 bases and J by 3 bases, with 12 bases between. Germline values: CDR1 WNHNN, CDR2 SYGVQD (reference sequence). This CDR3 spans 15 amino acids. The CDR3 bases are TGCGCCAGCAGTGAGTCGGGGGACAAGGGCTACGAGCAGTACTTC. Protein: CASSESGDKGYEQYF.

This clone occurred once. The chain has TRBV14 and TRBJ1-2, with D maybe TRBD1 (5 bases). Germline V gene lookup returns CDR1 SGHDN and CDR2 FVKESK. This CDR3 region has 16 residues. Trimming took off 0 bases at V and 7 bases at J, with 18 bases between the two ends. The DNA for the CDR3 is TGTGCCAGCAGCCAAGATCCCGGGAACCGCGGGGGTGGCTACACCTTC. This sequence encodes CASSQDPGNRGGGYTF.

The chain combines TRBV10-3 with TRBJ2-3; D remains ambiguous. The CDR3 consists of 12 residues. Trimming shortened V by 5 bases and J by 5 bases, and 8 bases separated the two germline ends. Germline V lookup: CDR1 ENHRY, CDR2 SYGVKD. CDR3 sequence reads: CAISPDQDTQYF. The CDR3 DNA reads TGTGCCATCAGTCCGGATCAAGATACGCAGTATTTT.

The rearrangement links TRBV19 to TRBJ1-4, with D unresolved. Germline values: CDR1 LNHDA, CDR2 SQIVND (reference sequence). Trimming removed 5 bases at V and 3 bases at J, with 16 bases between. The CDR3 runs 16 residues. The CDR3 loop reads CASSLGMAGANEKLFF. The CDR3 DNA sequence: TGTGCCAGTAGTTTGGGAATGGCAGGAGCTAATGAAAAACTGTTTTTT.

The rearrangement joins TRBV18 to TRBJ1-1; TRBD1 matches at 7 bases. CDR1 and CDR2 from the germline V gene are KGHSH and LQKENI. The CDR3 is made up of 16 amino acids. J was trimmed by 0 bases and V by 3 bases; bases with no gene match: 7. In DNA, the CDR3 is TGTGCCAGCTCACCCCGGGACAGAAGAATGAACACTGAAGCTTTCTTT. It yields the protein CASSPRDRRMNTEAFF. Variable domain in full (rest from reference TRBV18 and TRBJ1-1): NAGVMQNPRHLVRRRGQEARLRCSPMKGHSHVYWYRQLPEEGLKFMVYLQKENIIDESGMPKERFSAEFPKEGPSILRIQQVVRGDSAAYFCASSPRDRRMNTEAFFGQGTRLTVV.

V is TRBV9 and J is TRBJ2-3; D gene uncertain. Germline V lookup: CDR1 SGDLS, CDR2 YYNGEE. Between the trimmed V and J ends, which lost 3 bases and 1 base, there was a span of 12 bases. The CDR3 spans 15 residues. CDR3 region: CASSARGLGTDTQYF. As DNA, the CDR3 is TGTGCCAGCAGCGCCAGAGGTCTAGGCACAGATACGCAGTATTTT.

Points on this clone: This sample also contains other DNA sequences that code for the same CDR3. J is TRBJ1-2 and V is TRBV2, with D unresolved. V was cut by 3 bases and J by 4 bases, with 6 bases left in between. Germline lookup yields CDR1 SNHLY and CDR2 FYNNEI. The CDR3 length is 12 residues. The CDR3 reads CASSDDSYGYTF. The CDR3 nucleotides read TGTGCCAGCAGTGACGATAGCTATGGCTACACCTTC. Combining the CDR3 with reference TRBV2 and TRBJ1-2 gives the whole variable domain EPEVTQTPSHQVTQMGQEVILRCVPISNHLYFYWYRQILGQKVEFLVSFYNNEISEKSEIFDDQFSVERPDGSNFTLKIRSTKLEDSAMYFCASSDDSYGYTFGSGTRLTVV.

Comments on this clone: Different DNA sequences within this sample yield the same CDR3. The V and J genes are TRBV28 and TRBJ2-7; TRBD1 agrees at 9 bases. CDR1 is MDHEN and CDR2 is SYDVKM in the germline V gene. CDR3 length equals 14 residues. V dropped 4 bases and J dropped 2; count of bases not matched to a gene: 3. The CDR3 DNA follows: TGTGCCAGCAGTTCGACAGGGGGTACCTACGAGCAGTACTTC. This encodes CASSSTGGTYEQYF.

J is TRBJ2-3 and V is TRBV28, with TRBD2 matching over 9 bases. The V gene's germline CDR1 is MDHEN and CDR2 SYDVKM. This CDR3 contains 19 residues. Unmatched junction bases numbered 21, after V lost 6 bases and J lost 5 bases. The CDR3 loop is CASRSTPAGGPLGGDTQYF. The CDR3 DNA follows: TGTGCCAGCAGATCCACCCCCGCGGGAGGGCCCCTCGGTGGAGATACGCAGTATTTT.

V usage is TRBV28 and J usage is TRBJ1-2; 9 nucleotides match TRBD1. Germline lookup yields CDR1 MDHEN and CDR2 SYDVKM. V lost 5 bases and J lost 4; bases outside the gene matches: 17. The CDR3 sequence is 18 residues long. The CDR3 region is CASSVLGQGKTGTYGYTF. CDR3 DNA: TGTGCCAGCAGTGTTTTGGGACAGGGCAAAACTGGGACCTATGGCTACACCTTC.

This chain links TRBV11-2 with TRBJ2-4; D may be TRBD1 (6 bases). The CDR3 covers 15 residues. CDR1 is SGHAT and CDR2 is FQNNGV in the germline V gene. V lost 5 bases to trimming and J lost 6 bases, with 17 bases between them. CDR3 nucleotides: TGTGCCAGCAGCCCAATACAGGGAAGGTTAAACATTCAGTACTTC. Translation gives CASSPIQGRLNIQYF.